Listed below are T cell receptor beta chains from one sample, sequenced in a study of T cells after yellow fever vaccination. Each CDR3 protein is one row after TCRdb ran MiXCR on the 5' RACE reads. Here the sample spans 250,000 or so distinct CDR3 sequences, approximately 3.5% being singletons. The sequences come from PBMCs, collected 15 days after the yellow fever booster vaccination. The source is a young man who received the YFV17D yellow fever vaccine. Both conserved end residues are part of each CDR3. Each record gives: V gene, clone size, J gene, D gene, CDR3 DNA, CDR3 protein. D genes are given only for firm matches. Clone size is shown for a subset of rows, as once, few, many or a class of expanded clone.

TRBV5-1	many	TRBJ1-1	TRBD1	TGCGCCAGCAGCGGGACCGGGACAGGGTACGTGGAAGCTTTCTTT	CASSGTGTGYVEAFF
TRBV5-1	many	TRBJ2-5	TRBD2	TGCGCCAGCAGCTCACAGATGGGAGGGCAAGAGACCCAGTACTTC	CASSSQMGGQETQYF
TRBV6-5	many	TRBJ1-5	NA	TGTGCCAGCAGTCTCAGTCCGGACAATCAGCCCCAGCATTTT	CASSLSPDNQPQHF
TRBV20-1	many	TRBJ2-3	NA	TGCAGTGCTAGAGATCGTAAGGCTAGCTTACAAGATACGCAGTATTTT	CSARDRKASLQDTQYF
TRBV18	NA	TRBJ1-5	TRBD1	TGTGCCAGCTCACCACCCGAGGGGGCCCAGCCCCAGCATTTT	CASSPPEGAQPQHF
TRBV5-1	many	TRBJ2-3	TRBD2	TGCGCCAGCAGCTTGGCACTAGCGGGGGACACAGATACGCAGTATTTT	CASSLALAGDTDTQYF
TRBV12-3/TRBV12-4	many	TRBJ2-5	NA	TGTGCCAGCAGTTTTGGGGCAGAGACCCAGTACTTC	CASSFGAETQYF
TRBV12-3/TRBV12-4	many	TRBJ1-2	NA	TGTGCCAGCAGTTTTTACAGAAATGGCTACACCTTC	CASSFYRNGYTF
TRBV20-1	many	TRBJ2-3	NA	TGCAGTGCTAGGGACGGCCGGGTAGATACGCAGTATTTT	CSARDGRVDTQYF
TRBV28	many	TRBJ1-5	NA	TGTGCCAGCAGTTTGAGCGGGGGGTACAATCAGCCCCAGCATTTT	CASSLSGGYNQPQHF
TRBV4-2	NA	TRBJ2-5	NA	TGTGCCAGCAGCCTAGGACTGCTCGGGGAGACCCAGTACTTC	CASSLGLLGETQYF
TRBV12-3/TRBV12-4	many	TRBJ2-4	NA	TGTGCCAGCAGACCCCGGGCGGCTAAAAACATTCAGTACTTC	CASRPRAAKNIQYF
TRBV7-6	many	TRBJ2-3	NA	TGTGCCAGCAGCTTAGTAGGGTACACAGATACGCAGTATTTT	CASSLVGYTDTQYF
TRBV11-3	many	TRBJ2-2	NA	TGTGCCAGCAGCATGCAGGGGGGCTCCGGGGAGCTGTTTTTT	CASSMQGGSGELFF
TRBV4-3	many	TRBJ2-3	NA	TGCGCCAGCAGCCAAGAGGGAAGAGAGTCCGATACGCAGTATTTT	CASSQEGRESDTQYF
TRBV20-1	many	TRBJ2-2	TRBD2	TGCAGTGCTAGAGATGGAGTAGCGGGGGTGGTTGAGACCGGGGAGCTGTTTTTT	CSARDGVAGVVETGELFF
TRBV19	many	TRBJ1-1	NA	TGTGCCAGTAGTACCGACGGGAACACTGAAGCTTTCTTT	CASSTDGNTEAFF
TRBV7-6	many	TRBJ1-3	NA	TGTGCCAGCAGCTTAAATGGAGAAAGGAACACCATATATTTT	CASSLNGERNTIYF
TRBV12-3/TRBV12-4	many	TRBJ2-1	TRBD1	TGTGCCAGCAGTTCAGGGGGCTGGAATGAGCAGTTCTTC	CASSSGGWNEQFF
TRBV4-2	many	TRBJ2-3	TRBD2	TGTGCCAGCAGCCATCTCAGCGGGGGAGTAGATACGCAGTATTTT	CASSHLSGGVDTQYF
TRBV5-1	many	TRBJ1-2	NA	TGCGCCAGCAGCCCCGGGAGTCCTTGGGGCTACACCTTC	CASSPGSPWGYTF
TRBV6-5	many	TRBJ2-3	TRBD2	TGTGCCAGCAGTTACTCGGGACTAGCGGGGACAGATACGCAGTATTTT	CASSYSGLAGTDTQYF
TRBV7-9	many	TRBJ2-3	TRBD2	TGTGCCAGCAGCTTTCCTCGCGGGGGTAGGGCAGATACGCAGTATTTT	CASSFPRGGRADTQYF
TRBV20-1	many	TRBJ2-3	NA	TGCAGTGCGCCTGCTAGCGAGACGACCACAGATACGCAGTATTTT	CSAPASETTTDTQYF
TRBV4-3	many	TRBJ2-5	TRBD2	TGCGCCAGCAGCCAAGATGGGACTAGCCTCCAAGAGACCCAGTACTTC	CASSQDGTSLQETQYF
TRBV9	many	TRBJ2-1	NA	TGTGCCAGCAGCCTCTCCATCGATAGTCAATCCTACAATGAGCAGTTCTTC	CASSLSIDSQSYNEQFF
TRBV4-1	many	TRBJ2-7	NA	TGCGCCAGCAGCCAAGAGTGGACCAGCGGTAGCTCCTACGAGCAGTACTTC	CASSQEWTSGSSYEQYF
TRBV12-3/TRBV12-4	many	TRBJ2-6	TRBD1	TGTGCCAGCAGTGCACAGGGGACTGGGGCCAACGTCCTGACTTTC	CASSAQGTGANVLTF
TRBV7-7	NA	TRBJ2-5	NA	TGTGCCAGCAGCTTAGGTTCTAGCCGGGGACCAGAGACCCAGTACTTC	CASSLGSSRGPETQYF
TRBV20-1	many	TRBJ2-5	TRBD1	TGCAGTGCTCTAACAGGGGGCGAAGAGACCCAGTACTTC	CSALTGGEETQYF
TRBV20-1	many	TRBJ1-1	NA	TGCAGTGCTCGGGCCTACATGAACACTGAAGCTTTCTTT	CSARAYMNTEAFF
TRBV7-2	many	TRBJ2-1	TRBD1	TGTGCCAGCAGCCCAGACAGGGTGCAGTTCTTC	CASSPDRVQFF
TRBV6-5	many	TRBJ2-6	NA	TGTGCCAGCAGTTACCCCTTAGGCAGGGAGCGTGTCTCTGGGGCCAACGTCCTGACTTTC	CASSYPLGRERVSGANVLTF
TRBV24-1	NA	TRBJ2-5	TRBD2	TGTGCCACCAGTCGGGCGGGGGGGCAAGAGACCCAGTACTTC	CATSRAGGQETQYF
TRBV20-1	many	TRBJ2-1	NA	TGCAGTGCTAGGGGGGGACTTCGGGATGACAATGAGCAGTTCTTC	CSARGGLRDDNEQFF
TRBV9	many	TRBJ2-7	TRBD1	TGTGCCAGCAGCGTAGCTGGACAGGCGACCTACGAGCAGTACTTC	CASSVAGQATYEQYF
TRBV6-6	many	TRBJ2-3	NA	TGTGCCAGCAGTTCCAAACCAGGGTCGGGTACGCAGTATTTT	CASSSKPGSGTQYF
TRBV7-9	many	TRBJ2-3	TRBD2	TGTGCCAGCAGCCCCCGGAGGGCGGGGGGTTCAGATACGCAGTATTTT	CASSPRRAGGSDTQYF
TRBV7-3	few	TRBJ1-5	NA	TGTGCCAGCAGCCGAGGGGGGGGTCAGCCCCAGCATTTT	CASSRGGGQPQHF
TRBV29-1	many	TRBJ1-2	NA	TGCAGCGCCCAGGGTGATGGCTACACCTTC	CSAQGDGYTF
TRBV7-3	many	TRBJ2-1	NA	TGTGCCAGCAGCTTAAATCCGTCCTACAATGAGCAGTTCTTC	CASSLNPSYNEQFF
TRBV25-1	many	TRBJ2-5	NA	TGTGCCAGCAGTTCCAGGGGGGGACAAGAGACCCAGTACTTC	CASSSRGGQETQYF
TRBV30	many	TRBJ1-1	NA	TGTGCCTGGAGTGTCTCCTTATCGGGAGCTTTCTTT	CAWSVSLSGAFF
TRBV2	many	TRBJ2-5	NA	TGTGCCAGCACCATTATGGAGACCCAGTACTTC	CASTIMETQYF
TRBV7-9	many	TRBJ1-1	NA	TGTGCCAGCAGCAACCGGGGGCGCGGGGACACTGAAGCTTTCTTT	CASSNRGRGDTEAFF
TRBV4-1	NA	TRBJ2-5	NA	TGCGCCAGCAGCCAAGTTGGCGTTTGGCCCCAGTACTTC	CASSQVGVWPQYF
TRBV28	many	TRBJ2-2	TRBD1	TGTGCCAGCCTCCAGACAGGGGCGGCCGGGGAGCTGTTTTTT	CASLQTGAAGELFF
TRBV11-2	many	TRBJ1-4	NA	TGTGCCAGCAGTCCCCGGGTTCGAAACTTAGTTGCCGGGACGGGTGATAATGAAAAACTGTTTTTT	CASSPRVRNLVAGTGDNEKLFF
TRBV27	many	TRBJ2-1	TRBD1	TGTGCCAGCAGCCGGGACAGTACCTACAATGAGCAGTTCTTC	CASSRDSTYNEQFF
TRBV20-1	many	TRBJ2-3	NA	TGCAGTGCTAGAGATAACGCGGGCTTGGTAGATACGCAGTATTTT	CSARDNAGLVDTQYF
TRBV4-1	many	TRBJ2-1	NA	TGCGCCAGCAGCCAAGGACAGAATGAGCAGTTCTTC	CASSQGQNEQFF
TRBV24-1	few	TRBJ1-1	NA	TGTGCCACCAGTGATTTGGGGGAAAACACTGAAGCTTTCTTT	CATSDLGENTEAFF
TRBV7-9	many	TRBJ2-1	NA	TGTGCCAGCAGCTTAGCGAACAGACGCCCCTACAATGAGCAGTTCTTC	CASSLANRRPYNEQFF
TRBV4-1	many	TRBJ2-3	TRBD1	TGCGCCAGCAGCCTCGGACCCGGGACAGGGGGTAATACGCAGTATTTT	CASSLGPGTGGNTQYF
TRBV9	many	TRBJ2-3	TRBD1	TGTGCCAGCAGCGTCCGACAGGGCGACACAGATACGCAGTATTTT	CASSVRQGDTDTQYF
TRBV7-2	many	TRBJ2-1	NA	TGTGCCAGCAGCTCACGTTTTTCGGGATCCTACAATGAGCAGTTCTTC	CASSSRFSGSYNEQFF
TRBV20-1	many	TRBJ2-7	TRBD1	TGCAGTGCTAGAGTCTGGGATGGACAGGACTACGAGCAGTACTTC	CSARVWDGQDYEQYF
TRBV6-5	many	TRBJ2-1	TRBD1	TGTGCCAGCAGTCCCTGGGACAGGGAATACAATGAGCAGTTCTTC	CASSPWDREYNEQFF
TRBV25-1	many	TRBJ2-5	TRBD1	TGTGCCAGCAGTGAACAGGGGGAAGAGACCCAGTACTTC	CASSEQGEETQYF